The 19 T cell receptor beta chains reported below all come from one sample, sequenced in a study of CD8+ T cells in alopecia areata. Treatment described: oral pan-JAK inhibitor, 5-10 mg twice daily. Extracted from the samples, RNA was reverse transcribed into cDNA to serve as the sequencing template. The repertoire was sequenced with immunoSEQ multiplex PCR; TCRdb's copy has only in-frame clones and lacks some. The table has over 100,000 clones, roughly 50% seen once; the top ten hold 9% to 15%. Sequencing used CD8+ T cells sorted from blood, obtained at week 24, from a patient treated with tofacitinib. The receptor source for this set is a human donor with alopecia areata.

V usage is TRBV2 and J usage is TRBJ2-1; D not certain. The germline V and J ends were trimmed by 8 bases and 0 bases, with 11 bases remaining between them. The CDR3 consists of 14 residues. Germline loops: CDR1 SNHLY, CDR2 FYNNEI. CDR3 residues: CASLVISSYNEQFF. The DNA of the CDR3 is TGTGCCAGCCTAGTCATTAGCTCCTACAATGAGCAGTTCTTC.

As for this clone: The junction shows a germline mismatch at one end, possibly a read error. The rearrangement joins TRBV7-7 to TRBJ2-3, with D unclear. The CDR3 extends over 14 amino acids. Looked up from germline, CDR1 is SSHAT and CDR2 is FNYEAQ (reference sequence). CDR3 sequence reads: CASSRDISTDTQYF. In DNA form, the CDR3 reads TGTGCTAGCAGCCGAGACATAAGCACAGATACGCAGTATTTT.

The chain has TRBV25-1 and TRBJ2-5; D is ambiguous. CDR3 length equals 12 residues. Deletions cut 3 bases from V and 2 bases from J, with 4 bases between. Germline V gene data show CDR1 as MGHDK and CDR2 as SYGVNS. The CDR3 DNA reads TGTGCCAGCAGTGAGGGACAAGAGACCCAGTACTTC. Protein sequence: CASSEGQETQYF.

The V call is TRBV29-1, the J call TRBJ2-1, with 12 positions matching TRBD1. The CDR3 covers 15 residues. Trimming removed 0 bases from V and 7 bases from J; junction bases left unmatched: 4. CDR1 is SQVTM, CDR2 ANQGSEA, per germline. CDR3: CSVEDPGQGANEQFF. In DNA, the CDR3 is TGCAGCGTTGAAGATCCGGGACAGGGGGCGAATGAGCAGTTCTTC.

The chain has TRBV9 and TRBJ1-4; 7 bases are a match to TRBD1. The V gene's germline CDR1 is SGDLS and CDR2 YYNGEE. Trimming at V came to 3 bases and at J to 4 bases, leaving 6 bases not matched to a gene. The CDR3 has 15 residues. This CDR3 reads CASSATGNSNEKLFF. CDR3 in DNA: TGTGCCAGCAGCGCGACAGGGAATAGTAATGAAAAACTGTTTTTT.

The chain joins TRBV6-5 to TRBJ2-7, with D perhaps TRBD1 (5 bases). CDR3 size: 13 residues. Trimming cost V 6 bases and J 2 bases, with 11 bases left between them. Germline V gene lookup returns CDR1 MNHEY and CDR2 SVGAGI. The CDR3, as DNA: TGTGCCAGCAGCCAGGGAAGAACCTACGAGCAGTACTTC. It yields the protein CASSQGRTYEQYF.

The chain employs TRBV12-5 and TRBJ2-7; the D is unclear. The CDR3 has 11 amino acids. Germline assignment: CDR1 LGHNT and CDR2 FRNRAP. V was clipped by 4 bases and J by 4 bases, with 5 bases between them. Here the CDR3 reads CASGSPYEQYF. CDR3 DNA: TGTGCTAGTGGTTCGCCTTACGAGCAGTACTTC.

The V and J genes are TRBV7-8 and TRBJ2-1; the D is unclear. In germline, CDR1 is SGHVS, CDR2 FQNEAQ. This CDR3 contains 12 residues. V was cut by 1 base and J by 12 bases, with 10 bases left in between. Written as DNA, the CDR3 is TGTGCCAGCAGCTTAGAGCCGATTATGCAGTTCTTC. It is translated as CASSLEPIMQFF.

V usage is TRBV4-1 and J usage is TRBJ2-1; D is unclear. CDR3 length: 13 residues. Germline CDR1 reads MGHRA; CDR2 reads YSYEKL. V was pared by 1 base and J by 4 bases, with 5 bases between. The CDR3 bases are TGCGCCAGCAGCCAAGCCCTGTACAATGAGCAGTTCTTC. Translation: CASSQALYNEQFF.

This clone was seen only a few times. The chain joins TRBV29-1 to TRBJ1-2; D is unclear. V gave up 0 bases and J gave up 4 bases, with 6 bases separating them. The germline V gene encodes CDR1 SQVTM and CDR2 ANQGSEA. This CDR3 is 12 amino acids long. The CDR3 region is CSVEDEVYGYTF. The CDR3 region has the DNA TGCAGCGTTGAAGATGAAGTCTATGGCTACACCTTC.

This clone was seen only a few times. CDR3 sequence (DNA): TGCAGCGTTGGCACACCTAACACCGGGGAGCTGTTTTTT. It translates to CSVGTPNTGELFF. The chain recombines TRBV29-1 with TRBJ2-2; D is ambiguous. Germline lookup yields CDR1 SQVTM and CDR2 ANQGSEA. The CDR3 has 13 amino acids. With 4 bases removed from V and 2 bases from J, the gap between germline ends came to 8 bases.

The V call is TRBV29-1, the J call TRBJ1-2, with no clear D. The CDR3 runs to 14 residues. Trimming took off 1 base at V and 3 bases at J, with 12 bases between the two ends. Per germline, CDR1 SQVTM and CDR2 ANQGSEA. In DNA form, the CDR3 reads TGCAGCGTTGAAGGGATTTCCGGAGACTATGGCTACACCTTC. Translation: CSVEGISGDYGYTF.

V and J are TRBV13 and TRBJ2-5, with TRBD1 matching over 7 bases. Trimming took 4 bases from V and 4 from J; bases not matched to a gene: 6. CDR1 is PRHDT, CDR2 FYEKMQ, per germline (reference sequence). This CDR3 contains 14 residues. The DNA for the CDR3 is TGTGCCAGCAGCTCACGGGACAGAAGAGAGACCCAGTACTTC. This codes for CASSSRDRRETQYF.

This clone was counted only a few times. As DNA, the CDR3 is TGTGCTAGTGGTTTGAACACTGAAGCTTTCTTT. This translates into CASGLNTEAFF. V usage is TRBV12-5 and J usage is TRBJ1-1; D remains unclear. This CDR3 region has 11 residues. In germline, CDR1 is LGHNT, CDR2 FRNRAP. V lost 2 bases, J lost 2 bases, and 0 bases lay in between.

The genes are TRBV27 and TRBJ2-2; no reliable D call. This CDR3 is 13 amino acids long. V was shortened by 5 bases and J by 7 bases, with 11 bases between the two germline ends. Germline CDR1 is MNHEY and CDR2 is SMNVEV (reference sequence). The CDR3 DNA reads TGTGCCAGCAGTCCGGACCGGGTCGGGGAGCTGTTTTTT. Its protein product is CASSPDRVGELFF.

The gene calls are TRBV25-1 and TRBJ2-2; D uncertain. V lost 2 bases to trimming and J lost 1 base, with 8 bases between them. The CDR3 loop spans 15 amino acids. Germline V gives CDR1 MGHDK, CDR2 SYGVNS. The CDR3 sequence: CASSELWENTGELFF. CDR3 in DNA: TGTGCCAGCAGTGAACTTTGGGAGAACACCGGGGAGCTGTTTTTT.

This rearrangement joins TRBV29-1 to TRBJ1-1, with a tentative D call TRBD1 (6 bases). The germline V gene encodes CDR1 SQVTM and CDR2 ANQGSEA. This CDR3 is 15 amino acids long. Trimming cost V 3 bases and J 4 bases, with 18 bases left between them. The CDR3 sequence: CSVEAVEGGGTEAFF. In DNA form, the CDR3 reads TGCAGCGTTGAGGCAGTGGAGGGGGGCGGCACTGAAGCTTTCTTT.

The table lists this clone with a few counts. The gene calls are TRBV7-8 and TRBJ2-3; 15 bases match TRBD2. This CDR3 comprises 20 residues. Germline V CDR1 and CDR2: SGHVS, FQNEAQ. J was trimmed by 5 bases and V by 5 bases; bases with no gene match: 17. The DNA of the CDR3 is TGTGCCAGCAGCCGTCCTGGGACTAGCGGGGGGATTTCACCTTTAGATACGCAGTATTTT. It translates to CASSRPGTSGGISPLDTQYF.

This clone was observed a handful of times. V gene TRBV29-1 combines with J gene TRBJ1-1, with D maybe TRBD1 (5 bases). This CDR3 spans 14 amino acids. Germline CDR1 reads SQVTM; CDR2 reads ANQGSEA. V was pared by 8 bases and J by 0 bases, with 16 bases between. CDR3 loop: CSMSAGTVNTEAFF. The CDR3, as DNA: TGCAGCATGTCGGCGGGGACGGTGAACACTGAAGCTTTCTTT. Looking up the rest from reference TRBV29-1 and TRBJ1-1 gives the full variable domain: SAVISQKPSRDICQRGTSLTIQCQVDSQVTMMFWYRQQPGQSLTLIATANQGSEATYESGFVIDKFPISRPNLTFSTLTVSNMSPEDSSIYLCSMSAGTVNTEAFFGQGTRLTVV.